Below, 2 T cell receptor beta chains from the same sample are listed, as sequenced in a study of blood T cells in healthy people across ages. A J-beta primer mix and a sample-barcoded 5' primer were used in a second PCR of roughly 6 to 12 cycles. TCRdb itself ran the 5' RACE reads through MiXCR, one entry per CDR3 protein. The sample holds about 930,000 distinct CDR3 sequences, about 27% seen once. This sample also belongs to another study, concerning T cells of mothers and their children.

The sequenced sample consisted of blood. The receptor set was obtained from a woman in her forties in good health.

The chain is built from TRBV12-3 or TRBV12-4 and TRBJ2-7, with D possibly matching TRBD1 (8 bases). CDR3 length: 15 amino acids. Trimming removed 4 bases from V and 7 bases from J, with 20 bases in between. CDR3 sequence (DNA): TGTGCCAGCAGTTCAAACAGGGGGGGGAGAAGGGAGCAGTACTTC. This codes for CASSSNRGGRREQYF.

V is TRBV7-9 and J is TRBJ2-4; D perhaps matches TRBD2 (5 bases). The CDR3 loop spans 13 amino acids. Trimming removed 6 bases from V and 13 bases from J, with 19 bases in between. CDR1 and CDR2 from the germline V gene are SEHNR and FQNEAQ (reference sequence). CDR3 loop: CASRRGLPDWQYF. CDR3 DNA: TGTGCCAGCAGACGAGGGCTCCCGGATTGGCAGTACTTC.